These 16 T cell receptor beta chains came from one sample sequenced in a study of Graves' ophthalmopathy and Graves' hyperthyroidism. RNA transcripts provided the template for amplifying TCR beta CDR3 regions. First-round RT-PCR relied on HTBI primers, and a second-round multiplex PCR came next. Via MiXCR, TCRdb re-called the multiplex PCR reads, giving one row per CDR3 protein. The data show about 170,000 distinct CDR3 sequences, less than 45% seen once. Sequencing used peripheral blood. The receptors stem from a woman between 40 and 50 years old with Graves' ophthalmopathy.

The chain employs TRBV28 and TRBJ1-5; D gene uncertain. The germline V gene has CDR1 MDHEN and CDR2 SYDVKM. Trimming removed 8 bases at V and 2 bases at J, with 10 bases between. The CDR3 is made up of 13 amino acids. The CDR3 DNA reads as TGTGCCAGCCGAGACTGGGGCAATCAGCCCCAGCATTTT. This translates into CASRDWGNQPQHF.

This chain connects TRBV19 to TRBJ1-1; tentative D call: TRBD1 (6 bases). Germline lookup yields CDR1 LNHDA and CDR2 SQIVND (reference sequence). The V end was cut by 6 bases, the J end by 8 bases, with 13 bases between. This CDR3 has 12 residues. The CDR3, as DNA: TGTGCCAGTAGGTACAGGGAGCGGGAAGCTTTCTTT. Translation: CASRYREREAFF. The whole variable domain, filled in from reference TRBV19 and TRBJ1-1, reads DGGITQSPKYLFRKEGQNVTLSCEQNLNHDAMYWYRQDPGQGLRLIYYSQIVNDFQKGDIAEGYSVSREKKESFPLTVTSAQKNPTAFYLCASRYREREAFFGQGTRLTVV.

The J gene is TRBJ2-7, the V gene TRBV6-1; TRBD2 matches 11 bases. There are 14 residues in the CDR3. CDR1 is MNHNS, CDR2 SASEGT, per germline. J was trimmed by 2 bases and V by 6 bases; bases with no gene match: 3. Written as DNA, the CDR3 is TGTGCCAGCAGGCAGACTAGCGGGACCTACGAGCAGTACTTC. It encodes CASRQTSGTYEQYF.

This clonotype showed up many times. The V gene is TRBV11-2, the J gene TRBJ2-2; TRBD1 or TRBD2 may be the D gene (6 bases each). CDR3 length equals 15 residues. CDR1 is SGHAT and CDR2 is FQNNGV in the germline V gene. The germline V and J ends were trimmed by 5 bases and 0 bases, with 10 bases remaining between them. The CDR3 DNA follows: TGTGCCAGCAGCGCGGGGACAACGAACACCGGGGAGCTGTTTTTT. This gives the protein CASSAGTTNTGELFF.

The table lists this clonotype with many counts. The chain carries TRBV6-5 and TRBJ2-6; no clear D gene. Germline CDR1 and CDR2: MNHEY and SVGAGI. CDR3 size: 17 residues. V was cut by 5 bases and J by 0 bases, with 14 bases left in between. The DNA of the CDR3 is TGTGCCAGCAGTAGGACCAACCAGCCCTCTGGGGCCAACGTCCTGACTTTC. It translates to CASSRTNQPSGANVLTF.

The rearrangement joins TRBV19 to TRBJ1-2; 8 bases fit TRBD1. The CDR3 is 15 residues long. Germline values: CDR1 LNHDA, CDR2 SQIVND (reference sequence). V trimming: 2 bases; J trimming: 5 bases; junction bases outside the gene matches: 7. The CDR3 DNA reads TGTGCCAGTAGTATAACGGGACAGGCACCTTATGGCTACACCTTC. Translated: CASSITGQAPYGYTF.

The gene calls are TRBV6-2 or TRBV6-3 and TRBJ2-7, with TRBD1 identical over 7 bases. V shed 6 bases and J 6 bases; nucleotides not matched to a gene: 5. Looked up from germline, CDR1 is MNHEY and CDR2 is SVGEGT. The CDR3 has 12 amino acids. CDR3 in DNA: TGTGCCAGCAGGGAACAGGGGCCCGAGCAGTACTTC. Translating gives CASREQGPEQYF.

This clonotype occurred a few times. The chain joins TRBV12-3 or TRBV12-4 to TRBJ1-1; no clear D. The V and J ends lost 5 bases and 11 bases respectively, with 9 bases between them. The CDR3 consists of 10 residues. CDR3 region: CASSPFRAFF. CDR3 sequence (DNA): TGTGCCAGCAGTCCCTTTCGGGCTTTCTTT.

This clonotype was observed at least ten times. The chain is built from TRBV18 and TRBJ1-1; D is possibly TRBD1 (6 bases). CDR1 is KGHSH, CDR2 LQKENI, per germline. This CDR3 is built from 14 residues. With 2 bases removed from V and 7 bases from J, the gap between germline ends came to 14 bases. CDR3 DNA: TGTGCCAGCTCACCAGTTAAGGGGGACCATGAAGCTTTCTTT. Translating it yields CASSPVKGDHEAFF.

Many counts were recorded for this clonotype. The chain is built from TRBV14 and TRBJ2-5; TRBD1 matches at 8 bases. The germline gives CDR1 SGHDN, CDR2 FVKESK. V lost 3 bases and J lost 3; bases outside the gene matches: 3. This CDR3 contains 14 residues. Here the CDR3 reads CASSQEDREETQYF. In DNA, the CDR3 is TGTGCCAGCAGCCAGGAGGACAGGGAAGAGACCCAGTACTTC.

This clonotype was detected many times. J is TRBJ1-2 and V is TRBV28, with 7 bases matching TRBD1. With V trimmed by 7 bases and J by 2 bases, 10 bases remained unmatched. CDR3 length: 15 residues. CDR1 and CDR2 from the germline V gene are MDHEN and SYDVKM. As DNA, the CDR3 is TGTGCCAGCATCAGAACCAGGGGGGGGAACTATGGCTACACCTTC. It specifies CASIRTRGGNYGYTF.

The chain combines TRBV19 with TRBJ1-5, with D possibly being TRBD1 (6 bases). Trimming took 6 bases from V and 5 from J, leaving 8 bases between them. The CDR3 extends over 12 amino acids. Germline V gene sequence: CDR1 LNHDA, CDR2 SQIVND (reference sequence). The CDR3 region has the DNA TGTGCCAGTAGACAGGGAGATCAGCCCCAGCATTTT. This encodes CASRQGDQPQHF.

The chain carries TRBV12-3 or TRBV12-4 and TRBJ2-7; 14 nucleotides align to TRBD2. The CDR3 contains 15 residues. V was clipped by 6 bases and J by 2 bases; unmatched bases: 3. CDR3 in DNA: TGTGCCAGCAGCAGACTAGCGGGAGGGCCCTACGAGCAGTACTTC. Residues: CASSRLAGGPYEQYF.

The V call is TRBV6-5, the J call TRBJ1-5; no clear D. The CDR3 is made up of 15 amino acids. Germline values: CDR1 MNHEY, CDR2 SVGAGI. Trimming took off 0 bases at V and 7 bases at J, with 13 bases between the two ends. CDR3 loop: CASSYSYGLGQPQHF. The DNA for the CDR3 is TGTGCCAGCAGTTACTCGTACGGGCTAGGACAGCCCCAGCATTTT.

V gene TRBV10-3 combines with J gene TRBJ2-7; TRBD1 agrees at 11 bases. Trimming at V came to 10 bases and at J to 3 bases, leaving 5 bases not matched to a gene. CDR1 is ENHRY, CDR2 SYGVKD, per germline. The CDR3 consists of 13 residues. The CDR3 spells CATRTGGFYEQYF. The CDR3 nucleotides are TGTGCCACACGGACAGGGGGCTTCTACGAGCAGTACTTC.

This clonotype was observed many times. The junction differs from germline at one of its ends, possibly a read error. CDR3 coding DNA: TGTGCCAGCAGTTACTCCCGGTCTAGCGGATTCTTC. Its translation is CASSYSRSSGFF. The chain uses TRBV6-2 or TRBV6-3 and TRBJ2-7; 7 bases align to TRBD2. Germline loops: CDR1 MNHEY, CDR2 SVGEGT. This CDR3 is 12 amino acids long.